This T cell receptor (beta chain) was profiled in a study of Ad26.COV2.S vaccination and SARS-CoV-2 variants. On this clone itself: Antigen: not known.

Regarding treatment: some 20 received Ad26.COV2.S at low or high dose, single or two shots; several received placebo; per-sample allocation not given. Sampling was done on day 63 after the first vaccine or placebo injection. Recruitment in Boston yielded a donor of adult age, 18-55 years. V was pared by 3 bases and J by 6 bases, with 15 bases between. The CDR3 length is 14 residues. CDR1 is LNHDA, CDR2 SQIVND, per germline (reference sequence). TCRdb's table, derived via immunoSEQ multiplex PCR, lists solely in-frame clones and lacks some. The repertoire has over 450,000 clones, 80% to 90% of them found once; the top ten carry around 1.8%. Findings and limits, study-wide: The study found higher spike-specific TCR breadth in vaccine than placebo recipients.

V gene TRBV19 combines with J gene TRBJ2-7; a weak D match, TRBD2 (6 bases). This TCR came from a person aged 18-60 years who received the Ad26.COV2.S COVID-19 vaccine or a placebo. Specimen: peripheral blood, collected in a trial of Ad26.COV2.S vaccine versus placebo. CDR3 protein: CASSIGTSSSEQYF. The CDR3 DNA is TGTGCCAGTAGTATCGGTACTAGCTCTTCCGAGCAGTACTTC.